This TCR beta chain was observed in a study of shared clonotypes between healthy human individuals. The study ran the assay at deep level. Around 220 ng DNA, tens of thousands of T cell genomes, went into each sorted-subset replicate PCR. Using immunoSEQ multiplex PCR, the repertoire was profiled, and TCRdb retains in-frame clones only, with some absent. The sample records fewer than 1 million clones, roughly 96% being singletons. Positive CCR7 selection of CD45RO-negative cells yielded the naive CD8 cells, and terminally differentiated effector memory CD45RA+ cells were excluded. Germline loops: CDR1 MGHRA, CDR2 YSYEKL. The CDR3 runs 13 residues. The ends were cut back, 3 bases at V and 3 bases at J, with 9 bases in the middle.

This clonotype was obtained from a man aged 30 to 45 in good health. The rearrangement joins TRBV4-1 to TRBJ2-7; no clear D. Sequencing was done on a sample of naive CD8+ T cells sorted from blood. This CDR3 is CASSQGTFYEQYF. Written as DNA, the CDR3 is TGCGCCAGCAGCCAGGGTACTTTCTACGAGCAGTACTTC.